The sequence of this T cell receptor (beta chain) was determined in a study of T cell repertoires in cytomegalovirus infection. Study information: Selection of CMV epitopes for the study included recently identified HLA-C-restricted and well-studied HLA-B-restricted ones. Signatures in public TCR beta sequences pointed to both CMV infection and matching HLA type.

With regard to this clonotype: Its cognate antigen is unknown.

Using its own MiXCR run on the reads, TCRdb lists one record per CDR3 protein. The table records 750,000 to 900,000 distinct CDR3 sequences, just under 30% of them present only once. Study results and limitations: In two of eight donors, the top clonotype was HLA-C-restricted CMV-specific. Carriers of CMV plus the relevant HLA were identified by cumulative public TCR beta family frequency.

Specimen: cultured CD8+ T cells from PBMCs, collected from culture after CMV antigen stimulation. The clonotype was recovered from a human donor in good health (CMV status not recorded). Some clones in this sample may be carry-over from other donors' samples.

CDR3 loop: CASSYRTPPGELFF. For the CDR3, the DNA is TGTGCCAGCAGTTACCGGACCCCACCCGGGGAGCTGTTTTTT. The chain combines TRBV6-6 with TRBJ2-2; D gene unclear. V was trimmed by 2 bases and J by 6 bases, leaving 10 bases between them. The CDR3 runs 14 residues. CDR1 is MNHNY, CDR2 SVGAGI, per germline (reference sequence).